Sequencing of this T cell receptor beta chain was carried out in a study of blood T cell repertoires in COVID-19. CDR1 is SNHLY and CDR2 is FYNNEI in the germline V gene. This CDR3 spans 10 amino acids. The V gene end was trimmed by 8 bases and the J gene end by 7 bases; junction bases not matched to a gene: 2. Produced via immunoSEQ multiplex PCR; TCRdb's table is partial and in-frame only. The repertoire has about 52,000 clones, 90% of them found once; the top ten carry around 3.2%. The TCR originated in a human donor in a cohort sampled during active COVID-19. Sequencing input: peripheral blood. This chain joins TRBV2 and TRBJ2-7; TRBD2 matches 7 bases. CDR3 in DNA: TGTGCCAGCGGGGAGGGAGAGCAGTACTTC. Its translation: CASGEGEQYF.